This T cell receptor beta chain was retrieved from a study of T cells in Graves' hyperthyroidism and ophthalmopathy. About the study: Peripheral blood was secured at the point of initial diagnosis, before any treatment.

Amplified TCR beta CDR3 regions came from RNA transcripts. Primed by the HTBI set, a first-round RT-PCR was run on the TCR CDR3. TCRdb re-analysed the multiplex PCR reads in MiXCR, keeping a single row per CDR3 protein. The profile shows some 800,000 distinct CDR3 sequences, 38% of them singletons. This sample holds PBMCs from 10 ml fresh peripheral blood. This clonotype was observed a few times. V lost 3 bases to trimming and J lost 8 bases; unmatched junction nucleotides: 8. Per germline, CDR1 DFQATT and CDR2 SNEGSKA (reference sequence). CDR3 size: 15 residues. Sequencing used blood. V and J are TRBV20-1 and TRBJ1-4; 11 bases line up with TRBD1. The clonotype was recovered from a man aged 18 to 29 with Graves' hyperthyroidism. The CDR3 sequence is CSARDRGRLGEKLFF. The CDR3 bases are TGCAGTGCTAGGGACAGGGGGCGCTTGGGGGAAAAACTGTTTTTT.